These 27 T cell receptor beta chains were all obtained from the same sample, sequenced in a study of post-analysis software for immune sequencing data. TCR beta cDNA libraries included unique molecular identifiers. TCRdb ran MiXCR on the PCR reads and lists one entry per CDR3 protein. The repertoire holds about 770,000 distinct CDR3 sequences, with approximately 44% as singletons. What these receptors recognize is not known. Points from the study as a whole: Compared with controls, patients had more of about 5 TRBV segments, including TRBV5-6, TRBV5-1 and TRBV20-1.

Source material: blood. These TCRs come from a girl aged 5 to 17 with multiple sclerosis.

The rearrangement uses TRBV28 and TRBJ2-5; a weak D match, TRBD2 (6 bases). The J call is uncertain, as TRBJ2-7 better fits the DNA end. Germline V gene data show CDR1 as MDHEN and CDR2 as SYDVKM. This CDR3 region has 15 residues. The CDR3 coding sequence is TGTGCCAGCAGTCCCCGAGGGAGGAGGAAATACGAGCAGTACTTC. Its translation is CASSPRGRRKYEQYF.

This clonotype was counted only a few times. CDR3 bases: TGCAGCGTTGGAGGGACTAGCGGGAGCTTATTCACCTACGAGCAGTACTTC. Translating gives CSVGGTSGSLFTYEQYF. V is TRBV29-1 and J is TRBJ2-4; TRBD2 agrees at 14 bases. The end of the DNA is better explained by TRBJ2-7, so the J call may be wrong. CDR1 is SQVTM and CDR2 is ANQGSEA in the germline V gene. The CDR3 spans 17 residues.

This clonotype was recorded a few times. This rearrangement joins TRBV15 to TRBJ2-7, with 8 nucleotides matching TRBD2. The CDR3 is 15 amino acids. From germline, CDR1 is LNHNV and CDR2 YYDKDF (reference sequence). The V and J ends lost 5 bases and 2 bases, in that order; junction bases with no gene match: 8. The CDR3 sequence: CATSAETSGAYEQYF. CDR3 in DNA: TGTGCCACCAGCGCCGAAACTAGCGGTGCCTACGAGCAGTACTTC.

This clonotype was seen a few times. The DNA for the CDR3 is TGTGCCAGCAGCTCCCGGACTAGCGGAAGACAAGAGACCCAGTACTTC. Translation gives CASSSRTSGRQETQYF. The chain carries TRBV11-3 and TRBJ2-5; 10 bases agree with TRBD2. Trimming cost V 4 bases and J 2 bases; bases outside gene matches: 7. The CDR3 contains 16 residues. Looked up from germline, CDR1 is SGHNT and CDR2 is YENEEA.

This clonotype was counted many times. This sequence joins TRBV28 and TRBJ2-3; possibly TRBD1 for D (5 bases). This CDR3 is built from 14 residues. The V gene's germline CDR1 is MDHEN and CDR2 SYDVKM. Trimming removed 5 bases at V and 3 bases at J, with 12 bases between. The CDR3 nucleotides are TGTGCCAGCAGTCAGGGCGCCATTACAGATACGCAGTATTTT. Translating gives CASSQGAITDTQYF.

The chain combines TRBV4-1 with TRBJ2-7; TRBD1 agrees at 9 bases. J was trimmed by 3 bases and V by 1 base; bases with no gene match: 7. Germline lookup yields CDR1 MGHRA and CDR2 YSYEKL. CDR3 size: 16 residues. CDR3 sequence: CASSQGGGTGRYEQYF. The CDR3, as DNA: TGCGCCAGCAGCCAAGGTGGGGGGACAGGGCGCTACGAGCAGTACTTC.

This clonotype was counted only a few times. This rearrangement joins TRBV20-1 to TRBJ2-1; the D gene is possibly TRBD2 (7 bases). The germline V and J ends were trimmed by 5 bases and 5 bases, with 13 bases remaining between them. This CDR3 contains 13 residues. Germline values: CDR1 DFQATT, CDR2 SNEGSKA (reference sequence). The CDR3 region has the DNA TGCAGTGCTGGCAGGGGAGGGAACAATGAGCAGTTCTTC. Amino acid sequence: CSAGRGGNNEQFF.

The V call is TRBV27, the J call TRBJ2-7; D call uncertain. V lost 2 bases and J lost 4, with 18 bases in between. The CDR3 spans 16 residues. Per the germline V gene, CDR1 is MNHEY and CDR2 is SMNVEV (reference sequence). The CDR3 coding sequence is TGTGCCAGCAGTTTAGTGGGTATCCTGCCGTCGTACGAGCAGTACTTC. Protein sequence: CASSLVGILPSYEQYF.

This clonotype has only a few counts. The V gene is TRBV5-1, the J gene TRBJ2-7, with D perhaps TRBD1 (6 bases). Germline CDR1 SGHRS, CDR2 YFSETQ. This CDR3 spans 13 amino acids. The V end lost 0 bases, the J end lost 7 bases, and 11 bases lay between the germline ends. The CDR3 reads CASSLVQGMEQYF. In DNA, the CDR3 is TGCGCCAGCAGCTTGGTGCAGGGGATGGAGCAGTACTTC.

The V gene is TRBV13, the J gene TRBJ1-1; D uncertain. Trimming left V 5 bases short and J 5 bases short, with 9 bases between. The CDR3 is 12 amino acids. The V gene's germline CDR1 is PRHDT and CDR2 FYEKMQ (reference sequence). The CDR3 sequence is CASSTLETEAFF. The CDR3 region has the DNA TGTGCCAGCAGCACTCTTGAGACTGAAGCTTTCTTT. The entire variable domain, with the rest obtained from reference TRBV13 and TRBJ1-1, is as follows: AAGVIQSPRHLIKEKRETATLKCYPIPRHDTVYWYQQGPGQDPQFLISFYEKMQSDKGSIPDRFSAQQFSDYHSELNMSSLELGDSALYFCASSTLETEAFFGQGTRLTVV.

This clonotype has more than one count but fewer than ten. The chain combines TRBV5-1 with TRBJ2-4; 7 bases agree with TRBD1. The germline CDR1 and CDR2 sequences are SGHRS and YFSETQ. The CDR3 spans 16 residues. J gave up 2 bases and V 4 bases, and 9 bases lay outside the gene matches. CDR3 DNA sequence: TGCGCCAGCAGCCCTACAGGGGCCGGGACCAAAAACATTCAGTACTTC. This codes for CASSPTGAGTKNIQYF.

This clonotype was seen a handful of times. J is TRBJ1-2 and V is TRBV20-1; D remains ambiguous. Germline V lookup: CDR1 DFQATT, CDR2 SNEGSKA (reference sequence). The CDR3 loop spans 13 amino acids. V was clipped by 7 bases and J by 0 bases, with 12 bases between them. The CDR3 DNA reads as TGCAGTGATGATAGAGACGCTAACTATGGCTACACCTTC. Protein: CSDDRDANYGYTF.

The CDR3 sequence is CASSPYLSATNEKLFF. CDR3 in DNA: TGTGCCAGCAGTCCTTACTTGTCAGCAACTAATGAAAAACTGTTTTTT. This sequence joins TRBV6-5 and TRBJ1-4; D call uncertain. Germline CDR1 is MNHEY and CDR2 is SVGAGI. Trimming removed 5 bases from V and 0 bases from J, with 13 bases in between. There are 16 residues in the CDR3.

The chain links TRBV12-3 or TRBV12-4 to TRBJ1-2; D gene unclear. Trimming shortened V by 4 bases and J by 2 bases, and 14 bases separated the two germline ends. The CDR3 extends over 15 amino acids. The CDR3, as DNA: TGTGCCAGCAGTTCCGACACAGCGGGAAACTATGGCTACACCTTC. Translating it yields CASSSDTAGNYGYTF.

This clonotype was seen a few times. The junction does not match germline at one end; this may be a read error. This sequence joins TRBV27 and TRBJ2-1; D may be TRBD2 (6 bases). Germline V gene data show CDR1 as MNHEY and CDR2 as SMNVEV (reference sequence). This CDR3 spans 16 amino acids. The CDR3 is CAGSLIWGVTGDEQFF. Here the CDR3 DNA reads TGTGCCGGCAGTTTAATTTGGGGGGTGACCGGGGATGAGCAGTTCTTC.

This chain connects TRBV20-1 to TRBJ2-7; 9 bases agree with TRBD1. CDR3 length equals 16 residues. Germline loops: CDR1 DFQATT, CDR2 SNEGSKA (reference sequence). V trimming: 0 bases; J trimming: 4 bases; junction bases outside the gene matches: 10. CDR3 residues: CSARDVGSGTGYEQYF. CDR3 DNA: TGCAGTGCTAGAGATGTGGGCAGCGGGACAGGGTACGAGCAGTACTTC.

Points on this clonotype: The junction differs from germline at one of its ends, possibly a read error. The chain couples TRBV6-5 to TRBJ1-2; TRBD1 is a possible D gene (5 bases). Germline CDR1 is MNHEY and CDR2 is SVGAGI. The CDR3 contains 14 residues. The CDR3, as DNA: TGTGCCAGCAGTTACAGTCCAGGGACCTATGGTTACACCTTC. Its translation: CASSYSPGTYGYTF.

This clonotype was recorded a few times. The chain links TRBV24-1 to TRBJ2-5, with D possibly being TRBD1 or TRBD2 (5 bases each). The CDR3 extends over 16 amino acids. Trimming pared 3 bases from V and 0 bases from J, leaving 13 bases between. CDR1 KGHDR and CDR2 SFDVKD come from the germline V gene. The CDR3: CATSDAAGTHQETQYF. CDR3 coding DNA: TGTGCCACCAGTGATGCCGCCGGGACCCACCAAGAGACCCAGTACTTC.

The chain is built from TRBV4-1 and TRBJ2-5; 7 bases fit TRBD1. The CDR3 covers 17 residues. V gave up 3 bases and J gave up 1 base; unmatched junction bases: 11. CDR1 and CDR2 from the germline V gene are MGHRA and YSYEKL. CDR3 residues: CASSHAQRQGPQETQYF. The CDR3 DNA reads TGCGCCAGCAGCCATGCTCAGAGACAGGGCCCCCAAGAGACCCAGTACTTC.

The rearrangement uses TRBV12-3 or TRBV12-4 and TRBJ2-7; 7 nucleotides agree with TRBD1. CDR3 size: 13 residues. V gave up 3 bases and J gave up 4 bases; unmatched junction bases: 3. CDR3 bases: TGTGCCAGCAGTTTCGACAGGGAGTACGAGCAGTACTTC. Translated: CASSFDREYEQYF.

The rearrangement links TRBV5-1 to TRBJ2-7, with D possibly matching TRBD1 (6 bases). The CDR3 covers 13 residues. Trimming cost V 4 bases and J 6 bases, with 14 bases left between them. CDR1 SGHRS and CDR2 YFSETQ come from the germline V gene. CDR3 region: CASSLTGFLEQYF. CDR3 DNA sequence: TGCGCCAGCAGCCTTACAGGGTTCCTCGAGCAGTACTTC. Supplemented by reference TRBV5-1 and TRBJ2-7, the full variable domain reads KAGVTQTPRYLIKTRGQQVTLSCSPISGHRSVSWYQQTPGQGLQFLFEYFSETQRNKGNFPGRFSGRQFSNSRSEMNVSTLELGDSALYLCASSLTGFLEQYFGPGTRLTVT.

This clonotype was found a few times. The V call is TRBV6-1, the J call TRBJ2-1; tentatively, D is TRBD2 (6 bases). This CDR3 region has 16 residues. V lost 0 bases and J lost 4, with 13 bases in between. The germline V gene has CDR1 MNHNS and CDR2 SASEGT. As DNA, the CDR3 is TGTGCCAGCAGTGAAGCGTTGGGGACTCGTTACAATGAGCAGTTCTTC. Protein: CASSEALGTRYNEQFF.

This clonotype came up a few times. The chain uses TRBV20-1 and TRBJ2-7; TRBD2 matches 11 bases. This CDR3 comprises 14 residues. The germline CDR1 and CDR2 sequences are DFQATT and SNEGSKA (reference sequence). V lost 6 bases, J lost 2 bases, and 6 bases stayed unmatched. As DNA, the CDR3 is TGCAGTGCCCGGGGGACTAGCGGACCCTACGAGCAGTACTTC. Amino acid sequence: CSARGTSGPYEQYF.

The CDR3 DNA reads as TGTGCCAGCAGTTACCTGGGACAGTCTTATGGCTACACCTTC. It is translated as CASSYLGQSYGYTF. The chain links TRBV7-9 to TRBJ1-2; 7 bases are shared with TRBD1. Germline lookup yields CDR1 SEHNR and CDR2 FQNEAQ (reference sequence). The V segment lost 6 bases and the J segment 5 bases; nucleotides outside the gene matches: 9. The CDR3 covers 14 residues.

V and J are TRBV7-9 and TRBJ2-5, with a tentative D call TRBD2 (5 bases). The J call may be in error: the DNA end matches TRBJ2-7 better. The CDR3 is 17 residues long. Germline V gene lookup returns CDR1 SEHNR and CDR2 FQNEAQ (reference sequence). Here the CDR3 reads CASSGEGRARRLYEQYF. The CDR3, as DNA: TGTGCCAGCAGCGGTGAAGGGCGCGCGCGGAGGCTCTACGAGCAGTACTTC.

This sequence joins TRBV28 and TRBJ2-1, with D uncertain. The V end lost 6 bases, the J end lost 8 bases, and 11 bases lay between the germline ends. This CDR3 contains 12 residues. Germline CDR1 reads MDHEN; CDR2 reads SYDVKM. The CDR3 is CASRDPVDEQFF. CDR3 nucleotides: TGTGCCAGCAGGGACCCTGTTGATGAGCAGTTCTTC.

The chain has TRBV25-1 and TRBJ1-2; D is ambiguous. This CDR3 has 17 amino acids. The germline V gene has CDR1 MGHDK and CDR2 SYGVNS. Trimming removed 3 bases from V and 4 bases from J, with 21 bases in between. As DNA, the CDR3 is TGTGCCAGCAGTGAGTGGTTCGTCGGTCGAGGCCCCTATGGCTACACCTTC. Translating it yields CASSEWFVGRGPYGYTF.